This section outlines one T cell receptor beta chain sequence together with its context. The record originates from a study of T cells in localized non-small cell lung cancer. Trimming removed 2 bases from V and 7 bases from J; junction bases left unmatched: 13. This CDR3 comprises 17 residues. Germline V lookup: CDR1 SGHRS, CDR2 YFSETQ. The data were produced by immunoSEQ multiplex PCR, yet TCRdb's version contains in-frame clones alone and is incomplete. The table includes about 52,000 clones, around nine tenths detected once. The rearrangement uses TRBV5-1 and TRBJ2-2; 8 bases line up with TRBD2. The sample consisted of PBMCs, taken before any cancer treatment. This sequence was found in a female donor with stage II lung adenocarcinoma. The CDR3 DNA is TGCGCCAGCAGCTTAGACACCTCGGGGGGGCTAAGCGGGGAGCTGTTTTTT. Amino acids: CASSLDTSGGLSGELFF.